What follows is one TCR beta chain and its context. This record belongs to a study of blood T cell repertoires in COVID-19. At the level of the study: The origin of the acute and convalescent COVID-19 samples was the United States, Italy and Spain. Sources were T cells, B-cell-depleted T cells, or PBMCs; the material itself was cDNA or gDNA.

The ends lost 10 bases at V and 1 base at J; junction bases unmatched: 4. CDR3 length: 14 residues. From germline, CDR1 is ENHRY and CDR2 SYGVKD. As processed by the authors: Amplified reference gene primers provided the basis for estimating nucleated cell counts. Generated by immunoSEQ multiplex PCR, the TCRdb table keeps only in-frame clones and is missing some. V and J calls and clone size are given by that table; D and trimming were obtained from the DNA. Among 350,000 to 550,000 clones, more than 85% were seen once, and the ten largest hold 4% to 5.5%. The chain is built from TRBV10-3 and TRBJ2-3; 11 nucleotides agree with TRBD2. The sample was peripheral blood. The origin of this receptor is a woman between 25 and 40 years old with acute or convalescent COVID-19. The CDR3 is CATQTSGGTDTQYF. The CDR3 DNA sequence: TGTGCCACCCAGACTAGCGGGGGCACAGATACGCAGTATTTT.